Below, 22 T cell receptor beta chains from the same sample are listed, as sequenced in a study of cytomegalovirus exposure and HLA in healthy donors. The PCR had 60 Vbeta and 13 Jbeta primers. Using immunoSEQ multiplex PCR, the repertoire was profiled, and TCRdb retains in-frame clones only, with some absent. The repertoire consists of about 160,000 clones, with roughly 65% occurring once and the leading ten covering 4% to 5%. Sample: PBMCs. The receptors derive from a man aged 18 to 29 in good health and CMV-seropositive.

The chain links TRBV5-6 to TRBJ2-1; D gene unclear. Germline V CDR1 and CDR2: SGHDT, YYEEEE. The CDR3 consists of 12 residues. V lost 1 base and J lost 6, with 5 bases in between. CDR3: CASSLTSNEQFF. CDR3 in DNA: TGTGCCAGCAGCTTGACGAGCAATGAGCAGTTCTTC.

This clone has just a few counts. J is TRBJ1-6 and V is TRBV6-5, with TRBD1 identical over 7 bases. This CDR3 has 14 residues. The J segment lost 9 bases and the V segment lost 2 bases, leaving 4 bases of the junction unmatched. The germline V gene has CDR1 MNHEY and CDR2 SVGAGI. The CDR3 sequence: CASSYGQAPSPLHF. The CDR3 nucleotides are TGTGCCAGCAGTTACGGACAGGCGCCTTCACCCCTCCACTTT.

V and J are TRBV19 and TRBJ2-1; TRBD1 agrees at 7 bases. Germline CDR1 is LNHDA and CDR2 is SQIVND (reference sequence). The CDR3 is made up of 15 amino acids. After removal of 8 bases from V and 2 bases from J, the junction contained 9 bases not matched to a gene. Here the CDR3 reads CASLESGQPYNEQFF. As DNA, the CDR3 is TGTGCCAGTTTAGAGTCGGGACAGCCCTACAATGAGCAGTTCTTC.

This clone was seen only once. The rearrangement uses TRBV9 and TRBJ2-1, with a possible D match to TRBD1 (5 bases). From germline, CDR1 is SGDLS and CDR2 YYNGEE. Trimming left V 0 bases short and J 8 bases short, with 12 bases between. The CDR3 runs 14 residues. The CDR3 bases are TGTGCCAGCAGCGTAGGGTCAGGGCGCGATGAGCAGTTCTTC. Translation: CASSVGSGRDEQFF.

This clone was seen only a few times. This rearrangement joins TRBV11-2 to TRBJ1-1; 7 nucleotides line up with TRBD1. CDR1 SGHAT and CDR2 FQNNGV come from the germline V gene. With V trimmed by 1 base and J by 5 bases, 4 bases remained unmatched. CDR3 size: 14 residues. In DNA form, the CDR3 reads TGTGCCAGCAGCTTAGGAACAGGGGAAACTGAAGCTTTCTTT. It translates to CASSLGTGETEAFF.

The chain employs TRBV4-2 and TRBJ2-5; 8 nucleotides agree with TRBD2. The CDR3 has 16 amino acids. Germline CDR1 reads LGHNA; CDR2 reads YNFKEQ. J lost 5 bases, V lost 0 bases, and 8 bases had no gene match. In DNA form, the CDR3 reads TGTGCCAGCAGCCAAGATCCAGCGGGGGCGTTGGAGACCCAGTACTTC. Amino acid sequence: CASSQDPAGALETQYF.

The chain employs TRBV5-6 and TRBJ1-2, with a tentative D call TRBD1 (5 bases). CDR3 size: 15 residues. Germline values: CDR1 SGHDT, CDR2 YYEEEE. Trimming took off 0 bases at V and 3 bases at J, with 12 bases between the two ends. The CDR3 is CASSLVAGRDYGYTF. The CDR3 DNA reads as TGTGCCAGCAGCTTGGTGGCAGGGCGAGACTATGGCTACACCTTC.

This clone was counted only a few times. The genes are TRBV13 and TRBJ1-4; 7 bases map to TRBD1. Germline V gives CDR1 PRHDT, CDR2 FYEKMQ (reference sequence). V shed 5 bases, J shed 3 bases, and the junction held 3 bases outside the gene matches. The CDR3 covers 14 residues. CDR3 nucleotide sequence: TGTGCCAGCAGCCTCGGGACAGCTAATGAAAAACTGTTTTTT. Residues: CASSLGTANEKLFF. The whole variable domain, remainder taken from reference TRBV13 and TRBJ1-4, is AAGVIQSPRHLIKEKRETATLKCYPIPRHDTVYWYQQGPGQDPQFLISFYEKMQSDKGSIPDRFSAQQFSDYHSELNMSSLELGDSALYFCASSLGTANEKLFFGSGTQLSVL.

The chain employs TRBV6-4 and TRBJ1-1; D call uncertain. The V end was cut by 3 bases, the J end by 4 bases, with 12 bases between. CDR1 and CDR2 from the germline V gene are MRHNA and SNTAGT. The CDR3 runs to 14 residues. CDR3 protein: CASSEEEETTEAFF. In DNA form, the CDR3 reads TGTGCCAGCAGTGAAGAGGAGGAGACCACTGAAGCTTTCTTT.

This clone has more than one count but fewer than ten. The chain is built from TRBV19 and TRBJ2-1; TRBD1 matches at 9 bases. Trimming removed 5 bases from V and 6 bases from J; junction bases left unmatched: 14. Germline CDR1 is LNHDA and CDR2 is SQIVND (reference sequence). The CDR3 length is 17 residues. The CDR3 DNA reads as TGTGCCAGTAGTGCCTGGGGGGACAGGGTATCGGGCAATGAGCAGTTCTTC. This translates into CASSAWGDRVSGNEQFF.

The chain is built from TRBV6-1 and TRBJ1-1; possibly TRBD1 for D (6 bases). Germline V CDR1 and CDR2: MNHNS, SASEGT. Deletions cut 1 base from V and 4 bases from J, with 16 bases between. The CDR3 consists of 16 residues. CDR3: CASSEVLGAGSTEAFF. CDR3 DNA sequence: TGTGCCAGCAGTGAAGTTTTGGGGGCAGGGAGCACTGAAGCTTTCTTT.

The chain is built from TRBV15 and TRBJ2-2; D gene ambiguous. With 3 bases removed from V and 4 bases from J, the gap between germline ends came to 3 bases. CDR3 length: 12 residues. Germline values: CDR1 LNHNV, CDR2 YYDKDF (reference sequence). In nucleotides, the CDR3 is TGTGCCACCAGCAGCCTCACCGGGGAGCTGTTTTTT. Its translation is CATSSLTGELFF.

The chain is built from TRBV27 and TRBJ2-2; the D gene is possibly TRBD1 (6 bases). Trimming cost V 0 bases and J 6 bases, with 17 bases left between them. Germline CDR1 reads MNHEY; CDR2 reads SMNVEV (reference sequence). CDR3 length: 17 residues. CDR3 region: CASSLSPTQGASGELFF. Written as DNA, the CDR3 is TGTGCCAGCAGTTTATCGCCCACACAGGGTGCGTCCGGGGAGCTGTTTTTT.

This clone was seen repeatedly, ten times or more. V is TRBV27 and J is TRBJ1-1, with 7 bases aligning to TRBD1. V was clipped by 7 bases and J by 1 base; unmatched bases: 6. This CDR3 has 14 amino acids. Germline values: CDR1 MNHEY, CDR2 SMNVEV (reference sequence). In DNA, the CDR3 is TGTGCCAGCAACAGACAGGGACCGAACACTGAAGCTTTCTTT. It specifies CASNRQGPNTEAFF.

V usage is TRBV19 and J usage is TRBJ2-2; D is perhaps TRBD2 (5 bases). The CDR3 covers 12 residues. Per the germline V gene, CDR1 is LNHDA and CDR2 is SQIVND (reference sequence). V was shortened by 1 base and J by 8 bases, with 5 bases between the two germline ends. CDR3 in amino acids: CASSIGEGELFF. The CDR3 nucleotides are TGTGCCAGTAGTATAGGGGAGGGGGAGCTGTTTTTT.

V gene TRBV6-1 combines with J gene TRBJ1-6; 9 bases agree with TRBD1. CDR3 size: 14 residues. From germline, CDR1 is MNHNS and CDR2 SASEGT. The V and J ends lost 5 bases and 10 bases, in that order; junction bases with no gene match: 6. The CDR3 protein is CASSSDRGYSPLHF. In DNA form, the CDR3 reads TGTGCCAGCAGTTCGGACAGGGGTTACTCACCCCTCCACTTT.

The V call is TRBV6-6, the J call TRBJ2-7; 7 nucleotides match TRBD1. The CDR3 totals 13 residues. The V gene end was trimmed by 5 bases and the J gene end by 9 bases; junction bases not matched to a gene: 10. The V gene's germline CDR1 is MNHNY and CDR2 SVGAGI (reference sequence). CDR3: CASSPGQPPRQYV. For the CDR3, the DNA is TGTGCCAGCAGTCCGGGACAGCCACCCCGGCAGTACGTC.

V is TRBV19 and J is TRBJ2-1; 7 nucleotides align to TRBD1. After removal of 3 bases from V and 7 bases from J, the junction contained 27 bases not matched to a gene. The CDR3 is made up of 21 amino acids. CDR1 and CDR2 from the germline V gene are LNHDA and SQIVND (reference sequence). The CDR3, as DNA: TGTGCCAGTAGTATTTTACGGGCGCAGAGAGGTAACCGGGACAGCCGAAATGAGCAGTTCTTC. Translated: CASSILRAQRGNRDSRNEQFF.

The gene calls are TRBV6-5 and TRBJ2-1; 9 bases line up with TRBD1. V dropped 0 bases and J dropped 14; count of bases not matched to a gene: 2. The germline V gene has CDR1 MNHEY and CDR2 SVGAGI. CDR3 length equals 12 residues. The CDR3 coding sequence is TGTGCCAGCAGTTACTCGGGACAGGGTGAGTTCTTC. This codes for CASSYSGQGEFF.

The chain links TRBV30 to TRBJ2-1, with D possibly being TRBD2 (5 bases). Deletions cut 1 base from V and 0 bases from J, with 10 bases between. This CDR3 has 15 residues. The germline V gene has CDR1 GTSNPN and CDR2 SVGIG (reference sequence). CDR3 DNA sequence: TGTGCCTGGAGTGGGGTTACTAGCTCCTACAATGAGCAGTTCTTC. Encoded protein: CAWSGVTSSYNEQFF.

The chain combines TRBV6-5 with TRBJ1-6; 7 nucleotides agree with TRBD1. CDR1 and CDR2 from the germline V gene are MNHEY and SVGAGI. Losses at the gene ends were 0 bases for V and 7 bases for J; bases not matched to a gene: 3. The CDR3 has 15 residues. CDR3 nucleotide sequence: TGTGCCAGCAGTTACTCCGGGACAGCCAATTCACCCCTCCACTTT. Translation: CASSYSGTANSPLHF.

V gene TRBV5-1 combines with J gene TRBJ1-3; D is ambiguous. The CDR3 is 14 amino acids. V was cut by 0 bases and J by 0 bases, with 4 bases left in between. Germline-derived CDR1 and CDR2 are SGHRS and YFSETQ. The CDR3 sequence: CASSLDISGNTIYF. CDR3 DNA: TGCGCCAGCAGCTTGGACATCTCTGGAAACACCATATATTTT. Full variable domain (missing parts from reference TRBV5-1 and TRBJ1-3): KAGVTQTPRYLIKTRGQQVTLSCSPISGHRSVSWYQQTPGQGLQFLFEYFSETQRNKGNFPGRFSGRQFSNSRSEMNVSTLELGDSALYLCASSLDISGNTIYFGEGSWLTVV.